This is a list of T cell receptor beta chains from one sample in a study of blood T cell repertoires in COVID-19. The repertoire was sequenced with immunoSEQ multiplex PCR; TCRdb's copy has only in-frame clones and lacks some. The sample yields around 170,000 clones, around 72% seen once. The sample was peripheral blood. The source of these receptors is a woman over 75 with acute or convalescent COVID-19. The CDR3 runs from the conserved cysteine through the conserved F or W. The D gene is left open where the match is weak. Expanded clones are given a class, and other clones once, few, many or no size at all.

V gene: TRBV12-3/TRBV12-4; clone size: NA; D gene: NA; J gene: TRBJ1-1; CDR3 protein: CASSLTYTEAFF; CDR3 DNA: TGTGCCAGCAGCCTTACATACACTGAAGCTTTCTTT
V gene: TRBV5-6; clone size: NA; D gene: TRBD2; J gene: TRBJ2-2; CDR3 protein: CASSSRAGVTGELFF; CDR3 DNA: TGTGCCAGCAGCTCAAGGGCGGGAGTTACCGGGGAGCTGTTTTTT
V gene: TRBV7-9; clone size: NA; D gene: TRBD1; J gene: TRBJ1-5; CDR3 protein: CASSLTGTGIQPQHF; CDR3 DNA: TGTGCCAGCAGCTTAACCGGGACAGGGATTCAGCCCCAGCATTTT
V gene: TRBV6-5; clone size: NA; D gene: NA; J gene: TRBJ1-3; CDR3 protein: CASSLSGAQGNTIYF; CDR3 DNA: TGTGCCAGCAGTCTCAGCGGGGCCCAAGGAAACACCATATATTTT
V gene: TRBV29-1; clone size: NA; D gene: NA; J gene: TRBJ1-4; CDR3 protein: CSGQDSATNEKLFF; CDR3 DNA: TGCAGCGGCCAGGACAGCGCAACTAATGAAAAACTGTTTTTT
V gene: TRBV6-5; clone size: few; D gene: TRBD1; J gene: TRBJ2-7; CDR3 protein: CASSPGTGNGDEQYF; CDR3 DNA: TGTGCCAGCAGTCCCGGGACAGGGAACGGGGACGAGCAGTACTTC
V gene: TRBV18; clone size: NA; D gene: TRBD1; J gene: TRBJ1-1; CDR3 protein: CASSPIQGAGTEAFF; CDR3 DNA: TGTGCCAGCTCACCGATACAGGGGGCAGGCACTGAAGCTTTCTTT
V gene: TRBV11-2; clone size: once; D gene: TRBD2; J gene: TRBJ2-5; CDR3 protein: CASSRLAGGPQETQYF; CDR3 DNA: TGTGCCAGCAGCCGACTAGCGGGGGGCCCCCAAGAGACCCAGTACTTC
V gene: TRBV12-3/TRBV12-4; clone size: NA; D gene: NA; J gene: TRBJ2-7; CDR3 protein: CASRTTYEQYF; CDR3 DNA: TGTGCCAGCAGGACTACCTACGAGCAGTACTTC
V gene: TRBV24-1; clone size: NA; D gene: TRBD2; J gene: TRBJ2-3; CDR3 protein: CATSESGTSGGTADTQYF; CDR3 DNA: TGTGCCACCAGTGAGTCCGGGACTAGCGGGGGGACCGCAGATACGCAGTATTTT
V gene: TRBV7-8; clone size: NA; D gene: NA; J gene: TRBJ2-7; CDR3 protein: CASSRRQGGEQYF; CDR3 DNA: TGTGCCAGCAGCAGACGACAGGGAGGCGAGCAGTACTTC
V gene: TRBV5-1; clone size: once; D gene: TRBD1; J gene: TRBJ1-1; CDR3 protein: CASSVWTGFEAFF; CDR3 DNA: TGCGCCAGCAGCGTTTGGACAGGGTTTGAAGCTTTCTTT
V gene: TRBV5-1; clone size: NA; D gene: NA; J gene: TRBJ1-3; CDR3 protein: CASSLDTPYSGNTIYF; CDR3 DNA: TGCGCCAGCAGCTTGGATACACCTTACTCTGGAAACACCATATATTTT
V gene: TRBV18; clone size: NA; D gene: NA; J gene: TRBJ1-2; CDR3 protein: CASSPLTDDGYTF; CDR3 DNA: TGTGCCAGCTCACCACTCACAGATGATGGCTACACCTTC
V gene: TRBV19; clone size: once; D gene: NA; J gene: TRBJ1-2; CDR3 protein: CASSPRSGNDYGYTF; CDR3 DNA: TGTGCCAGTAGTCCCCGCTCGGGGAACGACTATGGCTACACCTTC
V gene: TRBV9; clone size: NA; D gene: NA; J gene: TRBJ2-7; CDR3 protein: CASSPESPGVGLQQYF; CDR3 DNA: TGTGCCAGCAGCCCCGAGTCCCCAGGGGTAGGCTTGCAGCAGTACTTC
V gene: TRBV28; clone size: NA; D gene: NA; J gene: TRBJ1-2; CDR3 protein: CASRENYGYTF; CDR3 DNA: TGTGCCAGCAGGGAGAACTATGGCTACACCTTC
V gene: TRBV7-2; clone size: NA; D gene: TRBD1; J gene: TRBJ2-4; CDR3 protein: CASSWVGQEKNIQYF; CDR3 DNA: TGTGCCAGCAGCTGGGTGGGACAGGAGAAAAACATTCAGTACTTC
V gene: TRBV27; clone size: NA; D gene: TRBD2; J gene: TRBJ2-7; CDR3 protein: CASRGGLAGVYEQYF; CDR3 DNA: TGTGCCAGCAGGGGAGGACTAGCGGGCGTCTACGAGCAGTACTTC
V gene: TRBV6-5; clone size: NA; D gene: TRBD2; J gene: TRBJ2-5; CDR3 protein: CASSPGLASRLDF; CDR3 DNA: TGTGCCAGCAGCCCGGGACTAGCGAGTAGGTTGGACTTC
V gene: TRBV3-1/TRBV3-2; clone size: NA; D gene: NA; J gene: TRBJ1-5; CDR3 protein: CASSQFEGDQPQHF; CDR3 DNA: TGTGCCAGCAGCCAATTTGAGGGAGATCAGCCCCAGCATTTT
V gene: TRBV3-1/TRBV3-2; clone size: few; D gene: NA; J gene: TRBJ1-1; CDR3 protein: CASSRTGFGPGEAFF; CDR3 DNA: TGTGCCAGCAGCCGGACGGGTTTTGGGCCGGGGGAAGCTTTCTTT
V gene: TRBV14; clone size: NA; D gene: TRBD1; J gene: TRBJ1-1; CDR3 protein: CASSQVPGGNTEAFF; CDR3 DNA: TGTGCCAGCAGCCAAGTGCCAGGGGGGAACACTGAAGCTTTCTTT
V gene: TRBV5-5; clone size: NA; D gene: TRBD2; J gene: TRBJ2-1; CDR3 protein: CASRGLVYNEQFF; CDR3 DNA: TGTGCCAGCAGGGGACTAGTGTACAATGAGCAGTTCTTC
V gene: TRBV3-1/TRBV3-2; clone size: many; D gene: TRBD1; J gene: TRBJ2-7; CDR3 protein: CASSPWTGGFEQYF; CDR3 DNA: TGTGCCAGCAGCCCGTGGACAGGGGGATTCGAGCAGTACTTC
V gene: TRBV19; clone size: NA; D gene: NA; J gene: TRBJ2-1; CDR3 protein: CASSTSERRPLNEQFF; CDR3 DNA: TGTGCCAGTAGTACTAGCGAGAGACGCCCTCTTAATGAGCAGTTCTTC
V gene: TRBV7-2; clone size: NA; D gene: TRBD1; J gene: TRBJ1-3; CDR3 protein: CASSSYGDSSGNTIYF; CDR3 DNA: TGTGCCAGCAGCTCCTACGGGGACAGCTCTGGAAACACCATATATTTT
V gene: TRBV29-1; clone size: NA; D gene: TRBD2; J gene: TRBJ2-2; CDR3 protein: CSVKKREGPGELFF; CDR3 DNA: TGCAGCGTTAAAAAGCGGGAGGGTCCCGGGGAGCTGTTTTTT
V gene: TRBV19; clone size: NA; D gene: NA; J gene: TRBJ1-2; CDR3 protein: CASSTLGTSRLYGYTF; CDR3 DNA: TGTGCCAGTAGTACCCTCGGGACAAGTAGACTCTATGGCTACACCTTC